The 5 T cell receptor beta chains below were found in one sample sequenced in a study of technical replicates of blood from a handful of donors. Here immunoSEQ multiplex PCR was the method, and the copy in TCRdb shows in-frame clones only, minus some. This table holds some 74,000 clones, about 91% found once. The sequenced sample was T cells isolated from PBMCs. The receptor source for this set is a human donor in good health.

The chain joins TRBV10-3 to TRBJ1-5; D gene unclear. This CDR3 has 17 residues. With 0 bases removed from V and 9 bases from J, the gap between germline ends came to 21 bases. The germline V gene has CDR1 ENHRY and CDR2 SYGVKD. The CDR3 sequence: CAISESLYEEPITPQHF. As DNA, the CDR3 is TGTGCCATCAGTGAGTCTCTTTACGAGGAACCGATAACGCCCCAGCATTTT.

The V gene is TRBV5-1, the J gene TRBJ2-1, with TRBD2 identical over 7 bases. CDR1 and CDR2 (germline): SGHRS, YFSETQ. V lost 2 bases to trimming and J lost 9 bases; unmatched junction nucleotides: 20. CDR3 length equals 18 residues. In DNA, the CDR3 is TGCGCCAGCAGCTTTCGACCGGGAGTCGGGGGAGGGCCCATTGAGCAGTTCTTC. Translating it yields CASSFRPGVGGGPIEQFF.

This clone was seen just once. The chain links TRBV5-1 to TRBJ2-5; possibly TRBD2 for D (5 bases). Germline loops: CDR1 SGHRS, CDR2 YFSETQ. V dropped 0 bases and J dropped 5 bases, with 11 bases sitting between them. The CDR3 covers 14 residues. The CDR3, as DNA: TGCGCCAGCAGCTTGGTATGGGGAGAGGAGACCCAGTACTTC. This sequence encodes CASSLVWGEETQYF.

The chain links TRBV7-2 to TRBJ2-5; 7 bases are shared with TRBD1. This CDR3 is built from 15 residues. Germline CDR1 is SGHTA and CDR2 is FQGNSA. The V segment lost 1 base and the J segment 2 bases; nucleotides outside the gene matches: 4. Here the CDR3 reads CASSLVYRGQETQYF. CDR3 sequence (DNA): TGTGCCAGCAGCTTAGTGTACAGGGGTCAAGAGACCCAGTACTTC.

The chain employs TRBV9 and TRBJ1-1; 7 bases are shared with TRBD1. This CDR3 contains 14 residues. In germline, CDR1 is SGDLS, CDR2 YYNGEE. The V and J ends lost 2 bases and 4 bases, in that order; junction bases with no gene match: 5. This chain's CDR3 is CASSVTGAGTEAFF. DNA for the CDR3: TGTGCCAGCAGCGTTACAGGGGCGGGCACTGAAGCTTTCTTT.